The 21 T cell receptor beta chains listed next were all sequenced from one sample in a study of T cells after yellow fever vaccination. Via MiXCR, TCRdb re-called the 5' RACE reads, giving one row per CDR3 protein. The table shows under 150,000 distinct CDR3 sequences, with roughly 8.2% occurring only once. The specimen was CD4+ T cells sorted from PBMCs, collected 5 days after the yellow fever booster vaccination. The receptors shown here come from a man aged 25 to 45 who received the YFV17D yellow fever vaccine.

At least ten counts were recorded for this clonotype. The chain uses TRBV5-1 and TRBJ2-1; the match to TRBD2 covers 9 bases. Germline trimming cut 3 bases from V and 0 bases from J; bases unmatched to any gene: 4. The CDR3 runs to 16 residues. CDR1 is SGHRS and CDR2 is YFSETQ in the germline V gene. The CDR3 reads CASSWTSVNSYNEQFF. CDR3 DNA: TGCGCCAGCAGCTGGACTAGCGTAAACTCCTACAATGAGCAGTTCTTC.

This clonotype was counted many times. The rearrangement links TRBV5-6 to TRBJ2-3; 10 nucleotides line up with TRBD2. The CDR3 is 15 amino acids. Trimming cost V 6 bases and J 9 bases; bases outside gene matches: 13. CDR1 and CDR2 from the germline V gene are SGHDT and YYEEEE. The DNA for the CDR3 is TGTGCCAGCACCCCAGGAGTCCTAGCGGGAGTAACGCAGTATTTT. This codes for CASTPGVLAGVTQYF.

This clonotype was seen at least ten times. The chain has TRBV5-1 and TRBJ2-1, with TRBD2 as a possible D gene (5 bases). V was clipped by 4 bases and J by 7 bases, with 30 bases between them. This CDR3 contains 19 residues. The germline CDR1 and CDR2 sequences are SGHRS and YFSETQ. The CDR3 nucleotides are TGCGCCAGCAGCGTTGGGAGAGCTACAGTTGGGAAATGGGATAATGAGCAGTTCTTC. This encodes CASSVGRATVGKWDNEQFF.

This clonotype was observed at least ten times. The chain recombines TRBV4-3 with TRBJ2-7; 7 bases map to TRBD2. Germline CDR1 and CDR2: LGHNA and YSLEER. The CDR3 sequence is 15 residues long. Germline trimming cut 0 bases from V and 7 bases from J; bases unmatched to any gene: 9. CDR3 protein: CASSQDGTPSGEQYF. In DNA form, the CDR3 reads TGCGCCAGCAGCCAAGATGGTACTCCTAGCGGAGAGCAGTACTTC.

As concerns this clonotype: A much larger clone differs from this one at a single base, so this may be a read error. CDR3 sequence reads: CASSPAHTNQPQHF. Written as DNA, the CDR3 is TGTGCCAGCTCACCGGCACACACTAATCAGCCCCAGCATTTT. This chain links TRBV18 with TRBJ1-5; D not resolved. The V and J ends lost 3 bases and 4 bases respectively, with 10 bases between them. CDR3 length equals 14 residues. Germline-derived CDR1 and CDR2 are KGHSH and LQKENI.

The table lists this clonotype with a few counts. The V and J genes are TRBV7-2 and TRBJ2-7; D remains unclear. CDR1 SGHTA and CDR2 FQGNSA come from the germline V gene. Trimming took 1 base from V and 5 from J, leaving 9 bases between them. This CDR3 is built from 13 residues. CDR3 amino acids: CASSLGGWDEQYF. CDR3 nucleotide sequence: TGTGCCAGCAGCTTAGGTGGGTGGGACGAGCAGTACTTC.

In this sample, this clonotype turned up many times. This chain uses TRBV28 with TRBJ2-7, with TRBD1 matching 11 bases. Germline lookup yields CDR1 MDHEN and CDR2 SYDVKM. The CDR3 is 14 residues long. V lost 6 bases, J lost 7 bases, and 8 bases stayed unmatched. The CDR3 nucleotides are TGTGCCAGCAGGGGGGACAGGGGGTTAAGTGAGCAGTACTTC. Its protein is CASRGDRGLSEQYF.

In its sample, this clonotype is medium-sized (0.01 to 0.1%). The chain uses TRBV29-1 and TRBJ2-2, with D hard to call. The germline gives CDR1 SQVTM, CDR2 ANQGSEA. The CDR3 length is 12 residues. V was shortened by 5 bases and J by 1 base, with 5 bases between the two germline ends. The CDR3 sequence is CSVSGNTGELFF. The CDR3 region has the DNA TGCAGCGTTTCCGGGAACACCGGGGAGCTGTTTTTT.

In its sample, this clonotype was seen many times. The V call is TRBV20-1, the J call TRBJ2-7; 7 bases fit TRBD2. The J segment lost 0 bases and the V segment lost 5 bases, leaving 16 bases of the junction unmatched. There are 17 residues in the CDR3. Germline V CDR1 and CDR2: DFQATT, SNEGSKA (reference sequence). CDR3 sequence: CSAEPVGERDHSYEQYF. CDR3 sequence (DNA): TGCAGTGCTGAACCGGTTGGGGAGCGGGACCACTCCTACGAGCAGTACTTC.

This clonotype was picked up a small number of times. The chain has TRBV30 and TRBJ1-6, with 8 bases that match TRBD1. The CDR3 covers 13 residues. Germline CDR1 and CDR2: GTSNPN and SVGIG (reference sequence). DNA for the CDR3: TGTGCGGCCGGACAGGGCTTTAATTCACCCCTCCACTTT. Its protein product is CAAGQGFNSPLHF.

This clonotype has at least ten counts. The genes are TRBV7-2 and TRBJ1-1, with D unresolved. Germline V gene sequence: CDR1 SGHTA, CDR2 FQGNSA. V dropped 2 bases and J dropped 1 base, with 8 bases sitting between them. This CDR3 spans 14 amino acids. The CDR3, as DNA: TGTGCCAGCAGCTTATCAGGACCGAACACTGAAGCTTTCTTT. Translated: CASSLSGPNTEAFF.

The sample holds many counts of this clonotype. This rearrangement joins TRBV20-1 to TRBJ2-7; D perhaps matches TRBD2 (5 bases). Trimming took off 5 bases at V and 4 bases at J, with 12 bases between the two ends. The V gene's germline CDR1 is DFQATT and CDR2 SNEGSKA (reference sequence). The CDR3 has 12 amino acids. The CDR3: CSALAGGYEQYF. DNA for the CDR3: TGCAGTGCTCTGGCAGGAGGTTACGAGCAGTACTTC.

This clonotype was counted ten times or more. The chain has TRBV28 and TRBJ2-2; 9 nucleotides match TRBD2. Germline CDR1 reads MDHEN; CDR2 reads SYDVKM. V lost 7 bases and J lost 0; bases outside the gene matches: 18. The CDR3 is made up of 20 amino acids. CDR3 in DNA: TGTGCCAGCAATAGACCTCCCGGCGGGGGGGTAGGGGCGAACACCGGGGAGCTGTTTTTT. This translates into CASNRPPGGGVGANTGELFF.

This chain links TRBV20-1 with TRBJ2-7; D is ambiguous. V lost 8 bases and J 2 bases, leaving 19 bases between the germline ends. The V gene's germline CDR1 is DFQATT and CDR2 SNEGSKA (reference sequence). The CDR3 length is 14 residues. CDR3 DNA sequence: TGCAGTACCACCAAAAGTGGATTAGCCTACGAGCAGTACTTC. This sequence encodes CSTTKSGLAYEQYF.

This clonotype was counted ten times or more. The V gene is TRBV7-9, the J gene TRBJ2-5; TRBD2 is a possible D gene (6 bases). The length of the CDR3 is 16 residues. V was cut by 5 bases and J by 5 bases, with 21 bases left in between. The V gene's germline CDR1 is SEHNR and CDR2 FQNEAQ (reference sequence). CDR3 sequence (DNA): TGTGCCAGCAGCCTACCGGGACTTCCCTCGACGGAGACCCAGTACTTC. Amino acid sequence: CASSLPGLPSTETQYF.

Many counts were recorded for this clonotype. The CDR3 nucleotides are TGCGCCAGCAGCCTATCAAGCGGGAGCGGAGTAGATACGCAGTATTTT. The encoded protein is CASSLSSGSGVDTQYF. The rearrangement links TRBV5-1 to TRBJ2-3; 8 bases are a match to TRBD2. This CDR3 comprises 16 residues. Germline assignment: CDR1 SGHRS and CDR2 YFSETQ. The ends lost 4 bases at V and 5 bases at J; junction bases unmatched: 12.

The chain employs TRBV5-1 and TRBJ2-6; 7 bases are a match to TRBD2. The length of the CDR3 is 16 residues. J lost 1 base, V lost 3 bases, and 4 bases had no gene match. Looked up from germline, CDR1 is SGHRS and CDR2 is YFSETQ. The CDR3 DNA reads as TGCGCCAGCAGCTGGAACGGGGGGTCTGGGGCCAACGTCCTGACTTTC. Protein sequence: CASSWNGGSGANVLTF.

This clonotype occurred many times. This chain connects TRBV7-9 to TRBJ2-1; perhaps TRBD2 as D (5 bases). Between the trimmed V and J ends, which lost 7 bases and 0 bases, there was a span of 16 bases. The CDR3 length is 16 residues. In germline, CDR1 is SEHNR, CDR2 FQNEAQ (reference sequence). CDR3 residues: CASTEPGLTSYNEQFF. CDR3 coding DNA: TGTGCCAGCACCGAGCCCGGACTTACCTCCTACAATGAGCAGTTCTTC.

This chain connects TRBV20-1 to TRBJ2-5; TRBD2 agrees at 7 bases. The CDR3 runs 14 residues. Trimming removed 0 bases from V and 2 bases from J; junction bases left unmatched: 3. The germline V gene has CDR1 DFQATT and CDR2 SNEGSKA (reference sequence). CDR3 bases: TGCAGTGCTAGAGATAGGCGGGAGCAAGAGACCCAGTACTTC. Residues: CSARDRREQETQYF.

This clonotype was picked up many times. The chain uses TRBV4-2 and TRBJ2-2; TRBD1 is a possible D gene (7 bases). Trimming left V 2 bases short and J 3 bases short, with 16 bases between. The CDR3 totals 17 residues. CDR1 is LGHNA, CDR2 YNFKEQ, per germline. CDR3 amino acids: CASSQTGGRGDTGELFF. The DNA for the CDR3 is TGTGCCAGCAGCCAAACCGGGGGCAGGGGGGACACCGGGGAGCTGTTTTTT.

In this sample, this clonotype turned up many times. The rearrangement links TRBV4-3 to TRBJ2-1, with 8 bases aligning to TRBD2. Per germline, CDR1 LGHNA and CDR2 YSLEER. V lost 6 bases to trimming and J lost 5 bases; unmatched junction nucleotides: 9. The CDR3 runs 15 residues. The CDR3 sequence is CASSPLAGRNNEQFF. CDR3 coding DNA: TGCGCCAGCAGTCCCTTAGCGGGAAGAAACAATGAGCAGTTCTTC.